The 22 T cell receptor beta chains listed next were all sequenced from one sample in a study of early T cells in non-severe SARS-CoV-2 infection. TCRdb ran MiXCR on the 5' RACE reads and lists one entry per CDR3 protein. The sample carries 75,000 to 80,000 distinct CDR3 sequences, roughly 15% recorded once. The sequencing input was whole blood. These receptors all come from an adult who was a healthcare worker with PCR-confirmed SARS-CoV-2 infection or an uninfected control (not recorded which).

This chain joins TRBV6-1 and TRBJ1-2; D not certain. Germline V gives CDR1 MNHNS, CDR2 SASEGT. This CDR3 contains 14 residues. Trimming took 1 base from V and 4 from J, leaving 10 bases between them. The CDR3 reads CASSEGSEPYGYTF. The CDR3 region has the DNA TGTGCCAGCAGTGAAGGGTCGGAACCCTATGGCTACACCTTC.

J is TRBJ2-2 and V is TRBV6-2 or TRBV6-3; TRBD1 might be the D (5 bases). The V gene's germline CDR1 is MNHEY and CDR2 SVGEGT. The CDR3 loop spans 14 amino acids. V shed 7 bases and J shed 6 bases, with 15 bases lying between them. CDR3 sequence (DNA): TGTGCCAGCAATTCTAAGGGGCTTGCCGGGGAGCTGTTTTTT. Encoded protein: CASNSKGLAGELFF.

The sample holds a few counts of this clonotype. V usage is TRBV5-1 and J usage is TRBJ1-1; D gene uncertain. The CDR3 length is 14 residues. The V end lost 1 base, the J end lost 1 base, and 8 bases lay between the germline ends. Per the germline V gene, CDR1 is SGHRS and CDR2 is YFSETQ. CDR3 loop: CASSLLLGNTEAFF. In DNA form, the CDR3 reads TGCGCCAGCAGCTTGTTACTAGGGAACACTGAAGCTTTCTTT.

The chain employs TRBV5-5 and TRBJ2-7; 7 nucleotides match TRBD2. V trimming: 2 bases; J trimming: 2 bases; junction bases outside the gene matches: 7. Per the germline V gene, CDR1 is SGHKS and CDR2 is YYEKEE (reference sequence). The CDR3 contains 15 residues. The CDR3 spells CASSFEAGRAYEQYF. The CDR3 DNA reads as TGTGCCAGCAGCTTCGAGGCAGGGAGGGCCTACGAGCAGTACTTC.

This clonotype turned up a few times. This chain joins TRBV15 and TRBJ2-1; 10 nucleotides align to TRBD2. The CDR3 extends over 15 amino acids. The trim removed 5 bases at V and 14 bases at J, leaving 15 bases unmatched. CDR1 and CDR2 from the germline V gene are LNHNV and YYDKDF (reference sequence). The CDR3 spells CATSFYSGRSAGKFF. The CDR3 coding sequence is TGTGCCACCAGCTTCTATAGCGGGAGGTCGGCTGGGAAGTTCTTC.

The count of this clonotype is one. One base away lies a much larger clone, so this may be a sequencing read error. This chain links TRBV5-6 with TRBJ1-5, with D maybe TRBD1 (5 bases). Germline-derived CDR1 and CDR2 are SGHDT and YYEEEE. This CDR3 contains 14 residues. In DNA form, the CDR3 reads TGTGCCAGCAGCTGGGACCCGGGCGGTCAGTCCCAGCATTTT. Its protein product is CASSWDPGGQSQHF.

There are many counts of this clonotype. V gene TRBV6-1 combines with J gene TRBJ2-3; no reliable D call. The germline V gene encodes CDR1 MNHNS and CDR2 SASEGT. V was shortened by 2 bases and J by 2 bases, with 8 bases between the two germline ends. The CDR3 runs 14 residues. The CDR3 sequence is CASSETESTDTQYF. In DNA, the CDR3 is TGTGCCAGCAGTGAAACGGAATCCACAGATACGCAGTATTTT.

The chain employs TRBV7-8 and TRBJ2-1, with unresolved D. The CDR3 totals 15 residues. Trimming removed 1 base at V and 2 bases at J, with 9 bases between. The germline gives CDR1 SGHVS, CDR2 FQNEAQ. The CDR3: CASSLDVGTYNEQFF. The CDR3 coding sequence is TGTGCCAGCAGCTTAGACGTGGGGACCTACAATGAGCAGTTCTTC.

CDR3 region: CASSETDTYEQYF. The CDR3 DNA is TGTGCCAGCAGCGAGACTGATACCTACGAGCAGTACTTC. The chain recombines TRBV7-9 with TRBJ2-7; D uncertain. The CDR3 totals 13 residues. Germline assignment: CDR1 SEHNR and CDR2 FQNEAQ (reference sequence). V was pared by 5 bases and J by 2 bases, with 10 bases between.

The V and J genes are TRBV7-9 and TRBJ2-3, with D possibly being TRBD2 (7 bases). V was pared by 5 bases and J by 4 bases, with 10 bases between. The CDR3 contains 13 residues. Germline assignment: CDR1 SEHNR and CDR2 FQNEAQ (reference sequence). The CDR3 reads CASSPGGPDTQYF. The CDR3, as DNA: TGTGCCAGCAGCCCGGGGGGCCCAGATACGCAGTATTTT.

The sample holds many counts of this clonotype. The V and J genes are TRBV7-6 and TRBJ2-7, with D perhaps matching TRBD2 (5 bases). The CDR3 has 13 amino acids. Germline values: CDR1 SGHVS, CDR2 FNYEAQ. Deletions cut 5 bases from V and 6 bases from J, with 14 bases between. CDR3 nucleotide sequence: TGTGCCAGCAGCCCTAAATCTAGCTCCGAGCAGTACTTC. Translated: CASSPKSSSEQYF.

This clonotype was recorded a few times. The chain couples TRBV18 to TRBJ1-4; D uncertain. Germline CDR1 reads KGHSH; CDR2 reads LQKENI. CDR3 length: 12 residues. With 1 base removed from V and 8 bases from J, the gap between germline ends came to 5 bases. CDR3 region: CASSPQGEKLFF. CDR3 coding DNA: TGTGCCAGCTCACCACAGGGAGAAAAACTGTTTTTT.

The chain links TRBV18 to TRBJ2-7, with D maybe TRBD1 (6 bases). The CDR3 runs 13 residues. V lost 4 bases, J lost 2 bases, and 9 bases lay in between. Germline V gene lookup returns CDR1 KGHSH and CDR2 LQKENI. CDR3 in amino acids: CASSLDRTYEQYF. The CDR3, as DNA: TGTGCCAGCTCACTAGACAGGACCTACGAGCAGTACTTC.

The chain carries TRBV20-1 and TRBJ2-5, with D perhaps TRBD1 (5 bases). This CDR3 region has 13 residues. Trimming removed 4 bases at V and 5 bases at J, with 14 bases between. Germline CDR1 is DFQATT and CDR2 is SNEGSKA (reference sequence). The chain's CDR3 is CSATRTPRETQYF. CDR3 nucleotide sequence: TGCAGTGCTACCCGGACACCTCGGGAGACCCAGTACTTC.

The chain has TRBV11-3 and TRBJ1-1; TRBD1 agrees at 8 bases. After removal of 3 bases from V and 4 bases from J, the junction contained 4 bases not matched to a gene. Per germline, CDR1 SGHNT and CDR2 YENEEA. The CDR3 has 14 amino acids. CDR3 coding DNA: TGTGCCAGCAGCTTTACAGGGGGGACCACTGAAGCTTTCTTT. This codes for CASSFTGGTTEAFF.

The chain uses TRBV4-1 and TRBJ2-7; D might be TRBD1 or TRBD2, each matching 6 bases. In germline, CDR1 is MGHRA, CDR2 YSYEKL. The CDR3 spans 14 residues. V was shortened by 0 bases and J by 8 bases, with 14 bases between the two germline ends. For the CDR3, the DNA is TGCGCCAGCAGCCAAGAACCCGGGGGCGGACAGCAGTACTTC. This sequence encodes CASSQEPGGGQQYF.

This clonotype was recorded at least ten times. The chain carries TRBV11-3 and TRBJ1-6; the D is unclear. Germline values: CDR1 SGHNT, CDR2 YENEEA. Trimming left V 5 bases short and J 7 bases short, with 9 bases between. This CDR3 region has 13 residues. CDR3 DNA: TGTGCCAGCAGCGGCGGGGAAAATTCACCCCTCCACTTT. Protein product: CASSGGENSPLHF.

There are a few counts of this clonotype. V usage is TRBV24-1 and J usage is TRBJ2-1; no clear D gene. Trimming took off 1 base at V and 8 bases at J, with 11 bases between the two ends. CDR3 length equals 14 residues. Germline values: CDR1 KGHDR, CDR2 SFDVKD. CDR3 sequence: CATSDLGPRDEQFF. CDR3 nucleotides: TGTGCCACCAGTGATTTAGGGCCTAGGGATGAGCAGTTCTTC.

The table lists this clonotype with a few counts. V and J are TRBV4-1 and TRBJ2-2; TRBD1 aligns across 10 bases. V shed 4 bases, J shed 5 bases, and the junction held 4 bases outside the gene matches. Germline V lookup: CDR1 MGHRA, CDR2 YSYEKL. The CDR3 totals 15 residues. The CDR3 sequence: CASSRTGGRTGELFF. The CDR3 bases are TGCGCCAGCAGCCGGACAGGGGGAAGGACCGGGGAGCTGTTTTTT.

This CDR3 is CASSFGTGAGYTF. The CDR3 DNA reads as TGTGCCAGTAGTTTCGGGACAGGGGCTGGCTACACCTTC. The chain joins TRBV19 to TRBJ1-2, with 10 bases identical to TRBD1. V shed 5 bases and J 7 bases; nucleotides not matched to a gene: 4. Germline V gives CDR1 LNHDA, CDR2 SQIVND (reference sequence). The CDR3 loop spans 13 amino acids.

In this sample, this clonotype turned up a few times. Written as DNA, the CDR3 is TGTGCCAGCAGCCAAGATCGGGAGGTCGGCCATGAGCAGTTCTTC. Protein: CASSQDREVGHEQFF. The chain combines TRBV3-1 with TRBJ2-1; the match to TRBD2 covers 7 bases. Germline CDR1 reads LGHDT; CDR2 reads YNNKEL (reference sequence). J lost 8 bases, V lost 0 bases, and 7 bases had no gene match. The CDR3 spans 15 residues.

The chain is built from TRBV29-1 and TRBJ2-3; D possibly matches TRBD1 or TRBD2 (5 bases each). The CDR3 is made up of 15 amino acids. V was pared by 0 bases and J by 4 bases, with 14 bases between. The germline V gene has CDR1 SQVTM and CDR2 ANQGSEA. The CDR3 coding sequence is TGCAGCGTTGAAGATTGGGGGACGGAGGCAGATACGCAGTATTTT. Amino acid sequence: CSVEDWGTEADTQYF.